The T cell receptor (beta chain) described here comes from a study of low-dose radiotherapy and immunotherapy resistance in tumors. Study information: A dose of 300 mg of oral aspirin was taken by patients daily for four cycles from cycle 1 day 1.

Time point described: before trial treatment. Donors received nivolumab, ipilimumab, aspirin, low-dose cyclophosphamide and low-dose radiotherapy. Patients with advanced, tumor-infiltrating lymphocyte-negative solid tumors were eligible. TRAV- and TRBV-specific primers were used for first-strand cDNA, which covered alpha and beta chains. For amplifying TCRs, the PCR ran for 20 to 25 cycles with Phusion, which was used together with a constant-region primer and the adapter on the V primers. In vitro transcription served to amplify the mRNA that had been isolated. TCRdb itself ran the reads through MiXCR, one entry per CDR3 protein. The table has 55,000 to 70,000 distinct CDR3 sequences, 20% to 25% seen once. Germline CDR1 and CDR2: MNHEY and SMNVEV (reference sequence). Trimming took off 2 bases at V and 0 bases at J, with 9 bases between the two ends. CDR3 length: 15 residues.

The chain has TRBV27 and TRBJ2-3, with a tentative D call TRBD2 (6 bases). Sequencing was performed on PBMCs, taken before treatment. The clonotype comes from a male donor with prostate cancer. The CDR3 nucleotides read TGTGCCAGCAGTTTAGCAGGGACTAGCACAGATACGCAGTATTTT. This translates into CASSLAGTSTDTQYF.